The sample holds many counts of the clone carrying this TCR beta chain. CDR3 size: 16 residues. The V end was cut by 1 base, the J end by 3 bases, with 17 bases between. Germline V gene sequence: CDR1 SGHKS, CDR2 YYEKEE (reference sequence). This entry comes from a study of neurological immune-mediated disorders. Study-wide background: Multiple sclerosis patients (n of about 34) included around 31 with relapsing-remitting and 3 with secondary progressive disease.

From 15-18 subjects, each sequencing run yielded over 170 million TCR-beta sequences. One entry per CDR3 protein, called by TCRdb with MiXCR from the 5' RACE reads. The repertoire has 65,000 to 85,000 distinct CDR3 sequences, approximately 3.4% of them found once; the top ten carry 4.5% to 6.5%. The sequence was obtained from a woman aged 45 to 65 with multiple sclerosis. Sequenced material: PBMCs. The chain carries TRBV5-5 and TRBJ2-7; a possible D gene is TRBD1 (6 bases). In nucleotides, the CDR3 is TGTGCCAGCAGCTTGTTCTGGACAGCCAGCTTCTACGAGCAGTACTTC. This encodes CASSLFWTASFYEQYF.